The 9 T cell receptor beta chains reported below all come from one sample, sequenced in a study of regulatory T cells in long-lasting Graves disease. Time point described: newly diagnosed GD, antithyroid drugs for less than 3 months. Isolated PBMC RNA provided the starting material for the TCR library. HTBI primers from iRepertoire and Arm-PCR of CDR3 regions yielded the TCR beta libraries. MiXCR, run by TCRdb on the multiplex PCR reads, gives a single entry per CDR3 protein. This table holds 540,000 or so distinct CDR3 sequences, approximately 15% found once. This same sample was also taken into another study, of T cells in Graves' hyperthyroidism and ophthalmopathy.

The sample in question was peripheral blood mononuclear cells (PBMCs), obtained at new diagnosis, from a patient treated with antithyroid drugs. These receptors all stem from a man aged 25-45 years with Graves disease.

The chain joins TRBV28 to TRBJ1-5; no clear D. This CDR3 has 15 residues. Germline loops: CDR1 MDHEN, CDR2 SYDVKM. V lost 1 base to trimming and J lost 1 base, with 8 bases between them. CDR3 sequence: CASSLLVSSNQPQHF. For the CDR3, the DNA is TGTGCCAGCAGTTTATTGGTTTCGAGCAATCAGCCCCAGCATTTT.

The V and J genes are TRBV5-1 and TRBJ2-3; 10 bases agree with TRBD2. The CDR3 sequence is 16 residues long. The J segment lost 2 bases and the V segment lost 2 bases, leaving 5 bases of the junction unmatched. Looked up from germline, CDR1 is SGHRS and CDR2 is YFSETQ. The CDR3 DNA reads as TGCGCCAGCAGCTTCGCTAGCGGGGGTTACACAGATACGCAGTATTTT. It codes for CASSFASGGYTDTQYF.

This clonotype was observed at least ten times. The chain uses TRBV7-2 and TRBJ2-7, with no clear D. This CDR3 has 12 amino acids. Trimming pared 1 base from V and 5 bases from J, leaving 6 bases between. Germline lookup yields CDR1 SGHTA and CDR2 FQGNSA. The CDR3 loop is CASSLGGDEQYF. CDR3 nucleotides: TGTGCCAGCAGCTTAGGAGGAGACGAGCAGTACTTC.

The table lists this clonotype with many counts. This chain joins TRBV15 and TRBJ1-2; no firm D call. Trimming shortened V by 8 bases and J by 4 bases, and 14 bases separated the two germline ends. CDR3 length: 13 amino acids. Germline lookup yields CDR1 LNHNV and CDR2 YYDKDF (reference sequence). The CDR3 loop is CATSGPQTYGYTF. The CDR3 coding sequence is TGTGCCACCTCCGGACCACAGACCTATGGCTACACCTTC.

The chain joins TRBV11-2 to TRBJ2-7; D might be TRBD1 or TRBD2, each matching 5 bases. The V gene's germline CDR1 is SGHAT and CDR2 FQNNGV. Trimming removed 1 base at V and 2 bases at J, with 21 bases between. The CDR3 runs to 18 residues. CDR3 nucleotide sequence: TGTGCCAGCAGCTTAGGGCCGGGGACCGAGCTAAGAACCTACGAGCAGTACTTC. Its protein is CASSLGPGTELRTYEQYF.

This clonotype was seen at least ten times. This chain links TRBV11-2 with TRBJ2-2; either TRBD1 or TRBD2 may supply D (5 bases each). V was shortened by 3 bases and J by 6 bases, with 8 bases between the two germline ends. The germline V gene has CDR1 SGHAT and CDR2 FQNNGV. This CDR3 contains 13 residues. CDR3 DNA: TGTGCCAGCAGCTTGGGGGTATCCGGGGAGCTGTTTTTT. Its translation: CASSLGVSGELFF.

The chain employs TRBV11-2 and TRBJ2-7; a possible D gene is TRBD2 (5 bases). Germline V gene sequence: CDR1 SGHAT, CDR2 FQNNGV. The CDR3 spans 14 residues. V was pared by 5 bases and J by 4 bases, with 15 bases between. CDR3: CASSILSVSYEQYF. The CDR3 DNA reads TGTGCCAGCAGCATTCTTAGCGTCTCGTACGAGCAGTACTTC.

This clonotype was counted ten times or more. This chain uses TRBV27 with TRBJ1-2; D possibly corresponds to TRBD1 (6 bases). This CDR3 contains 15 residues. Deletions cut 2 bases from V and 8 bases from J, with 18 bases between. CDR1 and CDR2 from the germline V gene are MNHEY and SMNVEV (reference sequence). CDR3 nucleotide sequence: TGTGCCAGCAGTTTAGTCCCCGGGACAACCTGGGGCTACACCTTC. As protein: CASSLVPGTTWGYTF.

This clonotype was picked up many times. This sequence joins TRBV4-2 and TRBJ1-1; D might be TRBD1 (5 bases). Trimming removed 7 bases from V and 5 bases from J, with 14 bases in between. This CDR3 contains 13 residues. From germline, CDR1 is LGHNA and CDR2 YNFKEQ. The CDR3 coding sequence is TGTGCCAGCAAGTCCGGGGCCAGGACTGAAGCTTTCTTT. It translates to CASKSGARTEAFF.